This T cell receptor (beta chain) emerged from a study of blood T cells in healthy people across ages. There were healthy Caucasian individuals from Russia, aged roughly 6 to 90, serving as donors. Investigators took around 10 milliliters of peripheral blood from every donor. The study isolated at least 7 million PBMCs from each sample. Germline V CDR1 and CDR2: SGDLS, YYNGEE. Between the trimmed V and J ends, which lost 4 bases and 2 bases, there was a span of 9 bases. This CDR3 has 14 residues. Using a J-beta primer mix together with a sample-barcoded 5' primer, a second PCR was run for roughly 7 to 11 cycles. The template-switch adaptor, which had 12 random nucleotides, put a tag on each cDNA molecule. TCRdb called the 5' RACE reads again in MiXCR, with one record for every CDR3 protein. Among 1.5 million to 2 million distinct CDR3 sequences listed, roughly 49% were seen once.

The chain recombines TRBV9 with TRBJ1-4; D unclear. Sequenced material: blood. The clonotype originates from a woman aged 40 to 55 in good health. CDR3 residues: CASSPVPTNEKLFF. The CDR3 bases are TGTGCCAGCAGCCCAGTTCCGACTAATGAAAAACTGTTTTTT.